This TCR beta chain derives from a study of T-cell memory formation after mild COVID-19 (dated by TCRdb to 2020 to 2022). Regarding the study in general: Most TCR sequence clusters were specific to one of the two donors. T-cell clones expanding and contracting after mild COVID-19 in a couple of donors were tracked by longitudinal TCRalpha and TCRbeta repertoire sequencing. The cohort comprised two young, previously healthy adult volunteers, one female and one male.

The CDR3 starts with the cysteine, ends with the phenylalanine, and has 15 residues. The sequence is cut down to CDR3 DNA, 45 bases in frame from base 1. According to the germline V gene, CDR1 reads SGDLS and CDR2 reads YYNGEE. A distance of 7 bases separates the germline ends of V and J, which lose 0 bases and 0 bases respectively. This clonotype was recorded at least ten times. Its cognate antigen has yet to be identified. Within one base of it there is no much larger clone, and no base qualities were kept. Ficoll-Paque density gradient centrifugation was used to isolate PBMCs. Here is what the overall study found, with its caveats: The second-wave clones that peaked on day 37 were not confirmed to be SARS-CoV-2 specific. Clones that contracted from day 15 to 85 showed balanced CD4/CD8 phenotypes, whereas a second wave of clones that expanded from day 15 to 37 leaned towards CD4+. The study covered only a couple of mild cases, and larger cohorts including severe cases with pre-infection samples were considered necessary. Contracting CD4+ clones turned up mainly in the CM and EM memory subsets, whereas EMRA was where CD8+ clones were enriched. Some responding clones were found in pre-infection memory, which suggests that pre-existing cross-reactive memory T cells took part in the SARS-CoV-2 response.

Instrument on record: Illumina NovaSeq 6000. cDNA libraries for TCRalpha and TCRbeta were prepared by 5'RACE using constant-segment primers, with sample barcodes and unique molecular identifiers added. RNA was extracted from every sample with Trizol reagent. The libraries were amplified in two PCR steps, and the second step added a second sample barcode and Illumina TruSeq adapters. Sequencing of libraries was performed on an Illumina NovaSeq with 2 x 150 bp paired-end reads. The paper's processing steps were these. Reads were demultiplexed and collapsed into UMI-guided consensus sequences with migec v1.2.7. Using mixcr v2.1.11, UMI consensuses were aligned to TRA and TRB V and J templates and then assembled into clonotypes. A clonotype was counted as expanded or contracted only when both edgeR and NoisET called the clonotype significant, with the noise models trained on biological replicates. For edgeR calls, the cutoffs were a false discovery rate-adjusted p below 0.01 and a log2 fold-change threshold of 1. As an exploratory analysis of dynamics, max-normalized trajectories of the 1000 most abundant clonotypes were examined with PCA combined with hierarchical clustering. The CD4 or CD8 phenotype of responding clones was assigned using the separately sequenced CD4+ and CD8+ repertoires. TCRdb itself trimmed the public reads at Q25 with fastp, ran MiXCR and retained productive beta chains. When rows share a CDR3 protein, they turn into one entry using the most common DNA and genes. The V and J calls come from TCRdb's annotation, not from the publication. In all, the sample holds roughly 410,000 distinct CDR3 sequences, and roughly 26% of those were seen once. The top ten clonotypes cover 8.8% of the sample.

Sequenced input: PBMCs or a T cell subset sorted from them (not recorded which). This TCR derives from an adult woman who had mild COVID-19 (a few samples of this study predate the infection). The sample titles of this study are shuffled in the database, so cell type and time point are left out; the donor was told from shared clones. The chain employs TRBV9 and TRBJ1-5; the D gene remains uncertain. The CDR3 here reads CASSVDSYSNQPQHF. The nucleotide sequence is given as TGTGCCAGCAGCGTAGACAGCTATAGCAATCAGCCCCAGCATTTT. Supplemented by the reference TRBV9 and TRBJ1-5 proteins around the CDR3, the complete variable domain is DSGVTQTPKHLITATGQRVTLRCSPRSGDLSVYWYQQSLDQGLQFLIQYYNGEERAKGNILERFSAQQFPDLHSELNLSSLELGDSALYFCASSVDSYSNQPQHFGDGTRLSIL.